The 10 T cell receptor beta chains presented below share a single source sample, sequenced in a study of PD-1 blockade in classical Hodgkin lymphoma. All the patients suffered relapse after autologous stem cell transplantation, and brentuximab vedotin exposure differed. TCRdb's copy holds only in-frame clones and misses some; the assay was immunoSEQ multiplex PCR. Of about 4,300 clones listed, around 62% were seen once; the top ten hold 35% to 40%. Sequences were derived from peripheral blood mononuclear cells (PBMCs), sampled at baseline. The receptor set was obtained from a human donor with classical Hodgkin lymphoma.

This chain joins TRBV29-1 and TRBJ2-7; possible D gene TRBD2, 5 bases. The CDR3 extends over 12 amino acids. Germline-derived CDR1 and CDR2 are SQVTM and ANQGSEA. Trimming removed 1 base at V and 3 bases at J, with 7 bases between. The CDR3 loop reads CSVEARDYEQYF. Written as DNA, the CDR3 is TGCAGCGTTGAAGCCCGGGACTACGAGCAGTACTTC.

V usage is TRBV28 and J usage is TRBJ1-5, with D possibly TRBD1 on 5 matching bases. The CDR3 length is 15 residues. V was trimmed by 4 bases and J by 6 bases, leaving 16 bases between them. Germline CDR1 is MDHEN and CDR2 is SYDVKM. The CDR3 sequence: CASSSSTTDSQPQHF. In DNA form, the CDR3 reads TGTGCCAGCAGTTCATCCACGACAGATAGTCAGCCCCAGCATTTT.

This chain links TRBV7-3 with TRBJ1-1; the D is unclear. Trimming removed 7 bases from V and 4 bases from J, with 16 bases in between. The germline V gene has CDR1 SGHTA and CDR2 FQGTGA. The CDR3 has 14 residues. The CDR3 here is CASTGSSKGTEAFF. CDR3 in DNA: TGTGCCAGCACCGGATCCTCCAAAGGCACTGAAGCTTTCTTT.

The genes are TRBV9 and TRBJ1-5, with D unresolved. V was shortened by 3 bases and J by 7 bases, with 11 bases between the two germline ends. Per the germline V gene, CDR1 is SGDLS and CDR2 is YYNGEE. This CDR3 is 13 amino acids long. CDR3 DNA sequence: TGTGCCAGCAGCGCAAACTGGGAGCAGCCCCAGCATTTT. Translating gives CASSANWEQPQHF.

The CDR3, as DNA: TGTGCCACCAGCAGGGTGGGGGGCCGGGGAGCCCGGGAGACCCAGTACTTC. Its protein is CATSRVGGRGARETQYF. The V gene is TRBV15, the J gene TRBJ2-5; tentatively, D is TRBD1 or TRBD2 (6 bases each). The CDR3 spans 17 residues. V lost 3 bases and J 5 bases, leaving 22 bases between the germline ends. Germline V gene lookup returns CDR1 LNHNV and CDR2 YYDKDF (reference sequence).

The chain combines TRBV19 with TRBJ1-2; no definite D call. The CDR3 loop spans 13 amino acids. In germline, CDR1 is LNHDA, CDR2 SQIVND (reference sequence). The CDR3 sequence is CISRGFFPYGYTF. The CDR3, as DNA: TGTATAAGCCGCGGCTTTTTCCCCTATGGCTACACCTTC.

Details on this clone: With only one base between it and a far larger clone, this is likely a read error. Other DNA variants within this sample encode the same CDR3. The CDR3 sequence: CASCLDGPGAGEQYF. DNA for the CDR3: TGCGCCAGCTGCTTGGATGGGCCAGGGGCGGGGGAGCAGTACTTC. J is TRBJ2-7 and V is TRBV5-1; D is possibly TRBD1 or TRBD2 (6 bases each). Germline CDR1 reads SGHRS; CDR2 reads YFSETQ. CDR3 size: 15 residues.

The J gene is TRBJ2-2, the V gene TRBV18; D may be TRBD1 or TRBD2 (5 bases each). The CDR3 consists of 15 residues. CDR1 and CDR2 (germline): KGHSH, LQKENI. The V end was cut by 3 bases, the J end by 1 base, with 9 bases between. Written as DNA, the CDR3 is TGTGCCAGCTCACCGGGACGGGAGAACACCGGGGAGCTGTTTTTT. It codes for CASSPGRENTGELFF.

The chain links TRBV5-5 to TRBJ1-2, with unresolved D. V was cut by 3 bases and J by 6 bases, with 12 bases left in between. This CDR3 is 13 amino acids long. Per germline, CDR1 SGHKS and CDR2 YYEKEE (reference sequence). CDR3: CASSSQGWHGYTF. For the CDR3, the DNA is TGTGCCAGCAGCTCGCAAGGGTGGCATGGCTACACCTTC.

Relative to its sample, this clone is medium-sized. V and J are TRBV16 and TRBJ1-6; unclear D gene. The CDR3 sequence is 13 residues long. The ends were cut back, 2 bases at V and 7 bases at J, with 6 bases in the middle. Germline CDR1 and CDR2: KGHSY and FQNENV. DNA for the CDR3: TGTGCCAGCAGCCAAGGGCCCAATTCACCCCTCCACTTT. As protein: CASSQGPNSPLHF.